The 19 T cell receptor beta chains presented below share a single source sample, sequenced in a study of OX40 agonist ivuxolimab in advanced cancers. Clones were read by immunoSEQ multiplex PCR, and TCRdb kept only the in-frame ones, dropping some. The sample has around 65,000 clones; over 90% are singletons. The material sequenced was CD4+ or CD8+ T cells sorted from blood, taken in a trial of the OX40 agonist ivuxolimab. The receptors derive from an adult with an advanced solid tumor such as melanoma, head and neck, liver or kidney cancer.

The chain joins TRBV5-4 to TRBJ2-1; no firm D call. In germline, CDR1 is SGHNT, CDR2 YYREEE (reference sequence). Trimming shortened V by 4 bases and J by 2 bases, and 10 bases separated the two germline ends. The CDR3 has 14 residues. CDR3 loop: CASSPDKTYNEQFF. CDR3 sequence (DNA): TGTGCCAGCAGCCCCGACAAAACCTACAATGAGCAGTTCTTC.

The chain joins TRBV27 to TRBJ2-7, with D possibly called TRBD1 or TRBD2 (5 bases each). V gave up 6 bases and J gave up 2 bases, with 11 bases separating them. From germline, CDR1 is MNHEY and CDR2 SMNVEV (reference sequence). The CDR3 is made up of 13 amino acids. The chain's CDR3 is CASRFGAAYEQYF. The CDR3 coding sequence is TGTGCCAGCAGATTCGGGGCCGCCTACGAGCAGTACTTC.

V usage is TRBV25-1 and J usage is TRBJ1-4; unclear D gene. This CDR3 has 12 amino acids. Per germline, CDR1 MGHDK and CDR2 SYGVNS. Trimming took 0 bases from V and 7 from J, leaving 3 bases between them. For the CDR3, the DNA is TGTGCCAGCAGTGAATATGGTGAAAAACTGTTTTTT. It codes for CASSEYGEKLFF.

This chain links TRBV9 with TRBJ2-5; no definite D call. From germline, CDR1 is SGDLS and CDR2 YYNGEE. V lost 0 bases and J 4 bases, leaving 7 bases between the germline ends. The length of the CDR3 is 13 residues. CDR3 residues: CASSVGAGETQYF. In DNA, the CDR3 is TGTGCCAGCAGCGTAGGAGCCGGAGAGACCCAGTACTTC.

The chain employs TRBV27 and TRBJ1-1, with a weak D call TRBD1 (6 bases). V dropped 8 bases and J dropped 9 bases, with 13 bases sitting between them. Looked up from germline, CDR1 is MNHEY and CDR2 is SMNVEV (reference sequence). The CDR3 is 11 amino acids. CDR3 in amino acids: CASGQGNQAFF. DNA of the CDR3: TGTGCCAGCGGCCAGGGGAACCAAGCTTTCTTT.

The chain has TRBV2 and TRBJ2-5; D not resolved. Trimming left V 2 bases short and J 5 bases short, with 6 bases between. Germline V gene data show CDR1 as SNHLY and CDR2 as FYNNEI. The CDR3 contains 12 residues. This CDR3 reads CASSEFGETQYF. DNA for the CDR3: TGTGCCAGCAGTGAATTTGGGGAGACCCAGTACTTC. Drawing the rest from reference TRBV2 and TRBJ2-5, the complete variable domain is EPEVTQTPSHQVTQMGQEVILRCVPISNHLYFYWYRQILGQKVEFLVSFYNNEISEKSEIFDDQFSVERPDGSNFTLKIRSTKLEDSAMYFCASSEFGETQYFGPGTRLLVL.

The DNA of the CDR3 is TGTGCCAGTACCCCCGGAACCGGGGAGCTGTTTTTT. It yields the protein CASTPGTGELFF. V usage is TRBV19 and J usage is TRBJ2-2; no reliable D call. CDR3 length: 12 residues. Trimming stripped 7 bases from V and 5 bases from J, with 8 bases between. Germline lookup yields CDR1 LNHDA and CDR2 SQIVND (reference sequence).

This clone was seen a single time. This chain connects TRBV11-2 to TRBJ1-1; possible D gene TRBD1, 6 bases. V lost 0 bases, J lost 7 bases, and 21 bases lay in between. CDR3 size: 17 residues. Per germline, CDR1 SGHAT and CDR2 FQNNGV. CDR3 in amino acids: CASSLDRRGLGGGEAFF. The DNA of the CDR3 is TGTGCCAGCAGCTTAGATAGGCGGGGTCTGGGGGGCGGTGAAGCTTTCTTT.

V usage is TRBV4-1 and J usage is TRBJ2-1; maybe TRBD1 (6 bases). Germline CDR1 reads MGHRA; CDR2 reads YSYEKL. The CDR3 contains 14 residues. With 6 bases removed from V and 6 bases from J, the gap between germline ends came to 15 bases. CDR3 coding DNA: TGCGCCAGCAGTCTTGAAGGGGGTGGCAATGAGCAGTTCTTC. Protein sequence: CASSLEGGGNEQFF.

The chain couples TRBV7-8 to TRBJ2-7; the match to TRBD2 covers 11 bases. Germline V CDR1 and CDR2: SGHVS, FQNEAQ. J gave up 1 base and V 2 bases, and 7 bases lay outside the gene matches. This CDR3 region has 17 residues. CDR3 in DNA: TGTGCCAGCAGCTTACCCCAAGCTAGCGGGAGGTCCTACGAGCAGTACTTC. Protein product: CASSLPQASGRSYEQYF.

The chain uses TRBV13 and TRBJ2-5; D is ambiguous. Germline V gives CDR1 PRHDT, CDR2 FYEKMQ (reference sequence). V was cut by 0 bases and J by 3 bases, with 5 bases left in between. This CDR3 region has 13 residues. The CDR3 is CASSLGTEETQYF. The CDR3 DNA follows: TGTGCCAGCAGCTTAGGGACGGAAGAGACCCAGTACTTC.

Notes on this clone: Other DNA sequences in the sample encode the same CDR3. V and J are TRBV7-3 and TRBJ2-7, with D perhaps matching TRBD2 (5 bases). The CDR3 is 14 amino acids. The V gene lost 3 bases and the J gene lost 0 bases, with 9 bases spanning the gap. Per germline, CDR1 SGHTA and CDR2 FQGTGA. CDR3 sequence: CASSLDGNSYEQYF. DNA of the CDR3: TGTGCCAGCAGCTTGGACGGGAACTCCTACGAGCAGTACTTC.

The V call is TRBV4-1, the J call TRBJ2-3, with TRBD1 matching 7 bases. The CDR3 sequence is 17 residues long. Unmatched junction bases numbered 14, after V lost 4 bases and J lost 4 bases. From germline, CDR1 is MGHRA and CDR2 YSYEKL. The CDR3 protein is CASSPPKIQGWADTQYF. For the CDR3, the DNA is TGCGCCAGCAGCCCTCCTAAAATACAGGGGTGGGCAGATACGCAGTATTTT.

CDR3 coding DNA: TGTGCCAGCAGCTTAAAGTGGGATCTAGCGGGGAATTACTACAATGAGCAGTTCTTC. Its translation is CASSLKWDLAGNYYNEQFF. The gene calls are TRBV7-9 and TRBJ2-1, with 9 bases identical to TRBD2. Germline V gives CDR1 SEHNR, CDR2 FQNEAQ (reference sequence). V trimming: 2 bases; J trimming: 3 bases; junction bases outside the gene matches: 14. The CDR3 is 19 amino acids.

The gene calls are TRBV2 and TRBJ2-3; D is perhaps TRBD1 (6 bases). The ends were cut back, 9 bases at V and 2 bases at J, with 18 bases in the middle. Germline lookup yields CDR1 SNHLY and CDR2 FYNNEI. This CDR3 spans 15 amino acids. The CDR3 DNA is TGTGCCAGAAATCGGGACATGACATTCACAGATACGCAGTATTTT. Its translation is CARNRDMTFTDTQYF.

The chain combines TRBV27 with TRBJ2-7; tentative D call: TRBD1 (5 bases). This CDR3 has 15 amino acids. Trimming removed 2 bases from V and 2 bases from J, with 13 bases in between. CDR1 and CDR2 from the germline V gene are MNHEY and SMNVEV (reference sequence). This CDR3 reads CASSLNQDIPYEQYF. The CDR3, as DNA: TGTGCCAGCAGTTTAAACCAGGACATCCCCTACGAGCAGTACTTC.

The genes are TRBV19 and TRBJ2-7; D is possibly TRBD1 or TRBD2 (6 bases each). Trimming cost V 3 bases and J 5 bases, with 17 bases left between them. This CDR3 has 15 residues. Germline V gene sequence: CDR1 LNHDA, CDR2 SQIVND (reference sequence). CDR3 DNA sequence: TGTGCCAGTAGTATGTCGGGGGCTCCGGTCGACGAGCAGTACTTC. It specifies CASSMSGAPVDEQYF. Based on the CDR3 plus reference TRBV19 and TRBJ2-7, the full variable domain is DGGITQSPKYLFRKEGQNVTLSCEQNLNHDAMYWYRQDPGQGLRLIYYSQIVNDFQKGDIAEGYSVSREKKESFPLTVTSAQKNPTAFYLCASSMSGAPVDEQYFGPGTRLTVT.

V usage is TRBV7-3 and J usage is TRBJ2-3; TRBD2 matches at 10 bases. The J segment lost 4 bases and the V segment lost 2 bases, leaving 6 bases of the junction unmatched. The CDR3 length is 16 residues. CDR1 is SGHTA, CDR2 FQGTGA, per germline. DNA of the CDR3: TGTGCCAGCAGCTTATTGAGCGGGGGGGCGGCAGATACGCAGTATTTT. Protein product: CASSLLSGGAADTQYF.

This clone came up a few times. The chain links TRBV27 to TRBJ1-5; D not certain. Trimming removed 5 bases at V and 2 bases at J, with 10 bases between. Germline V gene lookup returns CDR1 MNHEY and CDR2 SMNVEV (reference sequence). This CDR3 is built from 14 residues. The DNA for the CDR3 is TGTGCCAGCAGTCCCGGACGGGGCAATCAGCCCCAGCATTTT. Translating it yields CASSPGRGNQPQHF.